This TCR beta chain was retrieved from a study of cytomegalovirus exposure and HLA in healthy donors. Findings and caveats of the study: Subsequent analysis revealed that first-cohort TCR clusters tended to co-occur in the 90 to 150 validation repertoires. Most TCR sequences showed up rarely, but some public TCRs showed up in many donors.

The donors were part of the validation cohort, which consisted of about 120 subjects and was separate from the first cohort of 670 or so subjects. The repertoire was sequenced with immunoSEQ multiplex PCR; TCRdb's copy has only in-frame clones and lacks some. There are roughly 56,000 clones in the sample; just over 90% occur only once, and 0.9% to 1.4% lies in the top ten. Regarding this clone: Its antigen is not identified.

The CDR3 loop spans 14 amino acids. Germline lookup yields CDR1 LNHDA and CDR2 SQIVND (reference sequence). Trimming removed 5 bases from V and 4 bases from J, with 14 bases in between. The chain employs TRBV19 and TRBJ1-1; D not certain. The specimen was PBMCs. The TCR originated in a man aged 18 to 35 in good health and CMV-seronegative. CDR3 residues: CASSVIGLRTEAFF. The CDR3 DNA is TGTGCCAGTAGTGTTATTGGGCTCCGCACTGAAGCTTTCTTT.